This TCR beta chain was obtained from a study of shared clonotypes between healthy human individuals. This CDR3 comprises 13 residues. The germline gives CDR1 MGHDK, CDR2 SYGVNS. V was clipped by 7 bases and J by 7 bases, with 13 bases between them. The study, taken as a whole, reports: Naive subsets usually exceeded memory subsets in estimated richness. The donor pool, a small one, limited the genetic and exposure-history diversity represented. Expectations were that clonotype sharing among donors would be affected by sequencing depth.

This clone was recorded a few times. The antigen remains undetermined. Over several immunoSEQ plates, each subset's genomic DNA was distributed in even portions. Generated by immunoSEQ multiplex PCR, the TCRdb table keeps only in-frame clones and is missing some. The data hold some 630,000 clones, with about 78% observed a single time. V is TRBV25-1 and J is TRBJ1-4, with D tentatively TRBD1 (5 bases). This receptor was taken from a woman aged 25 to 45 in good health. Sequencing was carried out using memory CD4+ T cells sorted from blood. Documented subset: CD45RA-negative fraction. Here the CDR3 reads CASTEGRGEKLFF. DNA of the CDR3: TGTGCCAGCACGGAGGGTAGGGGTGAAAAACTGTTTTTT.